The rows below give T cell receptor beta chains drawn from one sample of a study of cytomegalovirus exposure and HLA in healthy donors. The repertoire was sequenced with immunoSEQ multiplex PCR; TCRdb's copy has only in-frame clones and lacks some. Here the sample spans approximately 160,000 clones, about 80% being singletons. Sequenced: PBMCs. Receptors were obtained from a woman between 50 and 59 years old in good health and CMV-seropositive. The CDR3 runs from the conserved cysteine through the conserved F or W. Fields, in order: J gene, V gene, clone size, D gene, CDR3 length, CDR3 protein, CDR3 DNA. A D gene is named only where the DNA matches it firmly. Only part of the rows carry a size: once, few, many, or a class if the clone is expanded.

j_gene: TRBJ2-7
v_gene: TRBV10-2
abundance: NA
d_gene: TRBD2
len: 14
CDR3aa: CASSVASGRYEQYF
CDR3nt: TGCGCCAGCAGTGTCGCCAGCGGGAGGTACGAGCAGTACTTC

j_gene: TRBJ1-1
v_gene: TRBV27
abundance: NA
d_gene: TRBD1
len: 14
CDR3aa: CASSFGTENTEAFF
CDR3nt: TGTGCCAGCAGTTTTGGGACAGAGAACACTGAAGCTTTCTTT

j_gene: TRBJ2-7
v_gene: TRBV5-1
abundance: NA
d_gene: NA
len: 16
CDR3aa: CASSLAGVSTSGEQYF
CDR3nt: TGCGCCAGCAGCTTGGCCGGGGTATCAACCTCTGGCGAGCAGTACTTC

j_gene: TRBJ1-2
v_gene: TRBV28
abundance: few
d_gene: TRBD1
len: 14
CDR3aa: CASSRDRGNYGYTF
CDR3nt: TGTGCCAGCAGCCGGGACAGGGGGAACTATGGCTACACCTTC

j_gene: TRBJ2-7
v_gene: TRBV28
abundance: NA
d_gene: NA
len: 14
CDR3aa: CASSSNRAAYEQYF
CDR3nt: TGTGCCAGCAGTTCAAACAGGGCTGCCTACGAGCAGTACTTC

j_gene: TRBJ1-2
v_gene: TRBV6-6
abundance: NA
d_gene: TRBD1
len: 11
CDR3aa: CASSRQGGYTF
CDR3nt: TGTGCCAGCTCTAGACAGGGGGGCTACACCTTC

j_gene: TRBJ1-2
v_gene: TRBV7-8
abundance: NA
d_gene: TRBD1
len: 15
CDR3aa: CASSLAWTGGDGYTF
CDR3nt: TGTGCCAGCAGCTTAGCCTGGACAGGGGGCGATGGCTACACCTTC

j_gene: TRBJ2-2
v_gene: TRBV9
abundance: NA
d_gene: TRBD1
len: 16
CDR3aa: CASSGQGSLAIGELFF
CDR3nt: TGTGCCAGCAGCGGACAGGGAAGCCTAGCTATCGGGGAGCTGTTTTTT

j_gene: TRBJ1-2
v_gene: TRBV6-5
abundance: NA
d_gene: NA
len: 14
CDR3aa: CASSGPGTGYGYTF
CDR3nt: TGTGCCAGCAGTGGCCCCGGGACTGGGTATGGCTACACCTTC

j_gene: TRBJ2-5
v_gene: TRBV7-7
abundance: NA
d_gene: TRBD1
len: 14
CDR3aa: CASSWAGGTETQYF
CDR3nt: TGTGCTAGCAGCTGGGCAGGGGGCACGGAGACCCAGTACTTC

j_gene: TRBJ2-1
v_gene: TRBV9
abundance: NA
d_gene: TRBD2
len: 18
CDR3aa: CASSAALAGSTPYNEQFF
CDR3nt: TGTGCCAGCAGTGCCGCCCTAGCGGGGAGTACTCCTTACAATGAGCAGTTCTTC

j_gene: TRBJ2-5
v_gene: TRBV15
abundance: NA
d_gene: TRBD2
len: 16
CDR3aa: CATSRGSGRAQETQYF
CDR3nt: TGTGCCACCAGCAGGGGTAGCGGGAGGGCCCAAGAGACCCAGTACTTC

j_gene: TRBJ1-2
v_gene: TRBV28
abundance: few
d_gene: NA
len: 15
CDR3aa: CASSFVDNRNYGYTF
CDR3nt: TGTGCCAGCAGTTTTGTTGATAACAGGAACTATGGCTACACCTTC

j_gene: TRBJ1-5
v_gene: TRBV19
abundance: NA
d_gene: TRBD1
len: 14
CDR3aa: CATLDRGRNQPQHF
CDR3nt: TGTGCCACTCTAGACAGGGGGCGTAATCAGCCCCAGCATTTT

j_gene: TRBJ1-1
v_gene: TRBV6-1
abundance: NA
d_gene: NA
len: 15
CDR3aa: CASSSPGGVNTEAFF
CDR3nt: TGTGCCAGCAGTTCCCCGGGGGGGGTGAACACTGAAGCTTTCTTT

j_gene: TRBJ1-1
v_gene: TRBV6-6
abundance: NA
d_gene: NA
len: 14
CDR3aa: CASSYVEGNTEAFF
CDR3nt: TGTGCCAGCAGTTATGTGGAGGGGAACACTGAAGCTTTCTTT

j_gene: TRBJ1-3
v_gene: TRBV28
abundance: NA
d_gene: NA
len: 13
CDR3aa: CASGSPSGNTIYF
CDR3nt: TGTGCCAGCGGGAGTCCCTCTGGAAACACCATATATTTT

j_gene: TRBJ1-2
v_gene: TRBV28
abundance: few
d_gene: TRBD1
len: 15
CDR3aa: CASSSDRAGSYGYTF
CDR3nt: TGTGCCAGCAGTTCAGACAGGGCGGGGAGTTATGGCTACACCTTC

j_gene: TRBJ2-3
v_gene: TRBV6-4
abundance: NA
d_gene: NA
len: 12
CDR3aa: CASRFTVDTQYF
CDR3nt: TGTGCCAGCAGGTTCACAGTAGATACGCAGTATTTT

j_gene: TRBJ1-4
v_gene: TRBV4-2
abundance: NA
d_gene: NA
len: 16
CDR3aa: CASSQDGGNYNEKLFF
CDR3nt: TGTGCCAGCAGCCAAGATGGGGGGAACTATAATGAAAAACTGTTTTTT

j_gene: TRBJ2-2
v_gene: TRBV4-2
abundance: NA
d_gene: TRBD2
len: 17
CDR3aa: CASSQVIGLAGTGELFF
CDR3nt: TGTGCCAGCAGCCAAGTTATAGGACTAGCTGGGACCGGGGAGCTGTTTTTT

j_gene: TRBJ2-7
v_gene: TRBV4-3
abundance: once
d_gene: TRBD1
len: 16
CDR3aa: CASSQDQGTGSYEQYF
CDR3nt: TGCGCCAGCAGCCAAGATCAGGGGACAGGATCCTACGAGCAGTACTTC

j_gene: TRBJ2-2
v_gene: TRBV7-8
abundance: NA
d_gene: TRBD2
len: 18
CDR3aa: CASSLGLAGARETGELFF
CDR3nt: TGTGCCAGCAGCTTAGGGTTGGCGGGAGCAAGGGAAACCGGGGAGCTGTTTTTT

j_gene: TRBJ1-1
v_gene: TRBV5-4
abundance: NA
d_gene: TRBD1
len: 15
CDR3aa: CASSLLGQGNTEAFF
CDR3nt: TGTGCCAGCAGCCTGTTGGGACAGGGGAACACTGAAGCTTTCTTT

j_gene: TRBJ2-7
v_gene: TRBV25-1
abundance: few
d_gene: NA
len: 17
CDR3aa: CASSESLGQPLYYEQYF
CDR3nt: TGTGCCAGCAGTGAATCCCTAGGACAACCCCTTTACTACGAGCAGTACTTC

j_gene: TRBJ1-1
v_gene: TRBV7-9
abundance: NA
d_gene: NA
len: 13
CDR3aa: CASSQGRVTEAFF
CDR3nt: TGTGCCAGCAGCCAAGGCAGGGTGACTGAAGCTTTCTTT

j_gene: TRBJ1-4
v_gene: TRBV5-6
abundance: once
d_gene: NA
len: 14
CDR3aa: CASTYGATNEKLFF
CDR3nt: TGTGCCAGCACCTACGGGGCAACTAATGAAAAACTGTTTTTT

j_gene: TRBJ2-5
v_gene: TRBV4-1
abundance: NA
d_gene: NA
len: 15
CDR3aa: CASSQASGSQETQYF
CDR3nt: TGCGCCAGCAGCCAAGCAAGCGGGTCCCAAGAGACCCAGTACTTC

j_gene: TRBJ2-7
v_gene: TRBV6-1
abundance: NA
d_gene: NA
len: 13
CDR3aa: CASSERFSYEQYF
CDR3nt: TGTGCCAGCAGTGAGAGATTCTCCTACGAGCAGTACTTC

j_gene: TRBJ2-7
v_gene: TRBV5-1
abundance: NA
d_gene: NA
len: 14
CDR3aa: CASSLDRAGGEQYF
CDR3nt: TGCGCCAGCAGCTTGGACAGGGCGGGTGGCGAGCAGTACTTC

j_gene: TRBJ1-1
v_gene: TRBV7-2
abundance: NA
d_gene: NA
len: 13
CDR3aa: CASTPSRNTEAFF
CDR3nt: TGTGCCAGCACCCCTTCGAGGAACACTGAAGCTTTCTTT

j_gene: TRBJ1-4
v_gene: TRBV5-6
abundance: few
d_gene: NA
len: 15
CDR3aa: CASSFGPKGNEKLFF
CDR3nt: TGTGCCAGCAGCTTTGGTCCGAAGGGGAACGAAAAACTGTTTTTT

j_gene: TRBJ1-2
v_gene: TRBV28
abundance: few
d_gene: NA
len: 15
CDR3aa: CASLGRTPANYGYTF
CDR3nt: TGTGCCAGCCTCGGCCGGACACCCGCTAACTATGGCTACACCTTC

j_gene: TRBJ1-5
v_gene: TRBV7-9
abundance: NA
d_gene: NA
len: 16
CDR3aa: CSSSLAGGYSNQPQHF
CDR3nt: TGTTCCAGCAGCTTAGCCGGGGGTTATAGCAATCAGCCCCAGCATTTT

j_gene: TRBJ2-7
v_gene: TRBV14
abundance: NA
d_gene: NA
len: 15
CDR3aa: CASSQGQGISYEQYF
CDR3nt: TGTGCCAGCAGCCAAGGGCAGGGTATCTCCTACGAGCAGTACTTC

j_gene: TRBJ2-7
v_gene: TRBV4-2
abundance: NA
d_gene: NA
len: 14
CDR3aa: CASSQEQFSYEQYF
CDR3nt: TGTGCCAGCAGCCAAGAACAGTTCTCCTACGAGCAGTACTTC

j_gene: TRBJ1-5
v_gene: TRBV19
abundance: once
d_gene: TRBD1
len: 14
CDR3aa: CASSLGQGFLPQHF
CDR3nt: TGTGCCAGTAGTCTCGGACAGGGATTCTTACCCCAGCATTTT

j_gene: TRBJ1-5
v_gene: TRBV30
abundance: once
d_gene: TRBD1
len: 14
CDR3aa: CAWSRDRGHQPQHF
CDR3nt: TGTGCCTGGAGTAGGGACAGGGGACATCAGCCCCAGCATTTT

j_gene: TRBJ2-3
v_gene: TRBV10-3
abundance: NA
d_gene: TRBD1
len: 15
CDR3aa: CAISVWTGPTDTQYF
CDR3nt: TGTGCCATCAGTGTCTGGACAGGACCCACAGACACGCAGTATTTT

j_gene: TRBJ1-4
v_gene: TRBV6-1
abundance: once
d_gene: NA
len: 12
CDR3aa: CASRLMREKLFF
CDR3nt: TGTGCCAGCCGATTAATGAGGGAAAAACTGTTTTTT